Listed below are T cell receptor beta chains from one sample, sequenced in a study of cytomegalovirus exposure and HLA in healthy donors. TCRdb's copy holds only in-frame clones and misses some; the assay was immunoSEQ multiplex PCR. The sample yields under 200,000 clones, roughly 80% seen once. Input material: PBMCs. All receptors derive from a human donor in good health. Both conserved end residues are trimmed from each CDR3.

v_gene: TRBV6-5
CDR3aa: ASSYSGGPSYEQY

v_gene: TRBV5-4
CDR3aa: ASNPSDREGYT

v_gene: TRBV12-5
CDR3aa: ASGLISGGLTGELF

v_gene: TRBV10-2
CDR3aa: ASTGLYTYNEQF

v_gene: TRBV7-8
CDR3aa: ASSPSRDRGFNEQY

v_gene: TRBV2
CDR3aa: ASSSLTRKETEAF

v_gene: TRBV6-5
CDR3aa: ASTNGQGTGGLF

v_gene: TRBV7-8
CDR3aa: ASSLSGGNSGANVLT

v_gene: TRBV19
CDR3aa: ASSDIGDEQY

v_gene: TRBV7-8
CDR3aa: ASSFFRAGETQY

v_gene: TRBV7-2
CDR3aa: ASSFRGWGYGYT

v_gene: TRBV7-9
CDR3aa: ASSSGQGKTEAF

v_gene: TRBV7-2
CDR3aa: ASSATLAGAYEQY

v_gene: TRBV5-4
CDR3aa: ADSWGPYNEQF

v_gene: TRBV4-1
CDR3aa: ASSLRTSGGQNTGELF

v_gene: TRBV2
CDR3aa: ASSKTGYSEQPQH

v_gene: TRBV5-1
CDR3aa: ASSLDGGTYNEQF

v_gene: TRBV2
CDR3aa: ASVSNGDSYEQY

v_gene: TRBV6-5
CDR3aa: ASSYRGTGELF

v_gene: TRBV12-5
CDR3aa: ASGIFNSNQPQH

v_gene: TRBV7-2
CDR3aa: ASSPRGGGGPPLH

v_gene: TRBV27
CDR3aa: ASSLSPVRPQH